What follows describes a single T cell receptor (beta chain). Its antigen remains unidentified. Base quality data are lacking; no much larger clone is found one base away. The entry originates in a study of blood T cell repertoires in COVID-19 (TCRdb year 2020). With regard to the full study: The collaborator samples originated in the United States, Italy and Spain and spanned the acute and convalescent phases of COVID-19. The material from the prospective study consisted of cDNA or gDNA derived from T cells, B-cell-depleted T cells, or PBMCs. Subjects who had been exposed to COVID-19, were actively infected with it, or had recovered from it provided the deeply sampled blood TCRbeta repertoires that made up the dataset. The repertoires were made available in a free public database intended to serve as a resource for research on the immune response to SARS-CoV-2. The samples were drawn from the first 160 participants of the ongoing ImmuneRACE study and from 1,254 subjects provided by 6 global collaborators. Sample metadata almost always included a de-identified subject ID, COVID-19 status, age in years and sex. HLA class I and class II types, where available, came from metadata supplied by the sample provider rather than from assay-based typing. Overall study outcomes, separate from this receptor: How much clinical and demographic metadata was included differed by source and by participant, and the metadata was provided uncurated.

From the cysteine up to the phenylalanine, the CDR3 has a length of 17 residues. The only DNA kept is the CDR3, 51 bases in frame from the first base. Germline trimming amounts to 5 bases on V and 5 bases on J, with 13 as the count of junction bases outside the gene matches. Looking up the germline V gene yields CDR1 MDHEN and CDR2 SYDVKM. TCRbeta CDR3 regions were amplified from genomic DNA using the immunoSEQ Assay, a bias-controlled multiplex PCR. As for the original processing: The number of nucleated cells in each sample was estimated from the amplification of reference gene primers within the assay. To quantify the absolute abundance of each unique TCRbeta CDR3 rearrangement, sequence reads were collapsed and filtered. For each sample, productive Simpson clonality was calculated by taking the square root of Simpson's diversity index across productive rearrangements. The table was pulled from immuneACCESS by TCRdb, which kept in-frame rearrangements only. Such tables lose some clones; where checked, under half of the loss comes from unresolved V genes, and the rest has no known cause. Clonal size and the V and J genes are those of that table, whereas D and trimming came from the DNA. In all, the sample holds approximately 450,000 clones, and around 88% of those were seen once. The top ten clones comprise 4% to 5.5% of the sample.

Each collaborating institution followed its own protocols to collect whole blood in K2EDTA tubes. For TCRbeta analysis, collaborators shipped samples as frozen whole blood, isolated PBMCs, or DNA extracted from either of those sample types. Sequenced: peripheral blood. The chain is assembled from TRBV28 and TRBJ1-5; the junction holds 9 bases that match TRBD1. The clonotype comes from a woman in her twenties or thirties with acute or convalescent COVID-19. CDR3 region: CASSLGQGRVWDQPQHF. The DNA reads TGTGCCAGCAGTCTTGGACAGGGGAGGGTGTGGGATCAGCCCCAGCATTTT. Where the CDR3 stops, the reference TRBV28 and TRBJ1-5 genes take over; the full variable domain is DVKVTQSSRYLVKRTGEKVFLECVQDMDHENMFWYRQDPGLGLRLIYFSYDVKMKEKGDIPEGYSVSREKKERFSLILESASTNQTSMYLCASSLGQGRVWDQPQHFGDGTRLSIL.